Sequencing of this TCR beta chain was carried out in a study of regulatory T cells in long-lasting Graves disease. Study information: Graves' patients with a new diagnosis had received antithyroid drugs under 3 months.

According to the study, TCR beta libraries were built with iRepertoire HTBI primers and CDR3-region Arm-PCR. Each CDR3 protein is one row after TCRdb ran MiXCR on the multiplex PCR reads. In the table there are roughly 420,000 distinct CDR3 sequences, about a sixth of which are singletons. With regard to this clonotype: Its target is not known.

General study results and limits: Persistent disease exhibited a predilection for TRBV28, TRBJ1-2 and TRBJ2-5.

Time point noted: newly diagnosed GD, antithyroid drugs for less than 3 months. Extracted PBMC RNA gave rise to the TCR library. Staff drew approximately 9.9 milliliters of peripheral blood into EDTA tubes. CDR3 length: 11 amino acids. Trimming left V 4 bases short and J 1 base short, with 4 bases between. Germline V CDR1 and CDR2: GTSNPN, SVGIG (reference sequence). This sample was shared with a second study, whose subject was T cells in Graves' hyperthyroidism and ophthalmopathy. Per that study: Based on clinical symptoms, serum thyroxine and TRAb, thyroid ultrasound and orbital computed tomography, diagnoses were reached.

Sample: peripheral blood mononuclear cells (PBMCs), taken at new diagnosis, from a patient treated with antithyroid drugs. The clonotype comes from a woman between 18 and 29 years old with Graves disease. V and J are TRBV30 and TRBJ2-5; the D is unclear. DNA of the CDR3: TGTGCCTGGACAGCCCAAGAGACCCAGTACTTC. This gives the protein CAWTAQETQYF. Complete variable domain (other parts from reference TRBV30 and TRBJ2-5): SQTIHQWPATLVQPVGSPLSLECTVEGTSNPNLYWYRQAAGRGLQLLFYSVGIGQISSEVPQNLSASRPQDRQFILSSKKLLLSDSGFYLCAWTAQETQYFGPGTRLLVL.